Listed below are T cell receptor beta chains from one sample, sequenced in a study of blood T cell repertoires in COVID-19. Here immunoSEQ multiplex PCR was the method, and the copy in TCRdb shows in-frame clones only, minus some. The table records roughly 500,000 clones, roughly 90% of them present only once. The sequencing sample was made of PBMCs or T cells enriched from blood (not recorded which). Source of these receptors: a woman between 40 and 50 years old who had recovered from COVID-19. The conserved cysteine and the conserved F or W are not part of the CDR3 here. Fields, in order: V gene, J gene, clone size, CDR3 protein. Not every row has a clone size; where given, it reads once, few, many or a size class.

>TRBV6-5|TRBJ2-7|NA
ASSYSETGTYEQY
>TRBV7-9|TRBJ2-5|NA
ASSPGY
>TRBV27|TRBJ2-7|NA
ASRERGDLSSYEQY
>TRBV11-2|TRBJ2-1|NA
ASPFPDRGNEQF
>TRBV11-3|TRBJ2-1|NA
ASSLRLAGGSEQF
>TRBV24-1|TRBJ2-5|once
ATSDLDRGLGETQY
>TRBV30|TRBJ1-3|NA
AWSVPGTTTGNTIY
>TRBV10-2|TRBJ2-1|NA
AATGPTYNEQF
>TRBV5-5|TRBJ2-3|NA
ASSSPPRTDTDTQY
>TRBV5-4|TRBJ2-1|once
ASGDRGYNEQF
>TRBV18|TRBJ2-5|NA
ASSPPLEGTQY
>TRBV5-4|TRBJ2-7|NA
ASSLTGQNEQY
>TRBV6-2/TRBV6-3|TRBJ2-6|once
ASSQREGSSGANVLT
>TRBV5-1|TRBJ2-4|NA
ASSLVPDLAKNIQY
>TRBV4-3|TRBJ1-2|NA
ASSHVDPQGVYGYT
>TRBV4-3|TRBJ1-1|once
ASSQDQGNRGTEAF
>TRBV7-2|TRBJ1-2|NA
ASSLNVRGPGYT
>TRBV6-2/TRBV6-3|TRBJ2-7|NA
ASSYWGGPYEQY
>TRBV6-5|TRBJ1-5|NA
ASTLERVRSQPQH
>TRBV7-2|TRBJ1-1|NA
ASSRGGFDTEAF
>TRBV6-2/TRBV6-3|TRBJ2-7|NA
ASSQQGLYEQY
>TRBV11-2|TRBJ1-3|NA
ASSLDDRGPSGNTIY
>TRBV3-1/TRBV3-2|TRBJ2-5|NA
ASSPDLGLAGQETQY
>TRBV2|TRBJ2-1|NA
ASTRTERTSGMQF
>TRBV5-1|TRBJ2-5|once
ASSGPGNEETQY
>TRBV5-1|TRBJ2-5|NA
ASSAVAGKETQY
>TRBV27|TRBJ1-2|NA
ASSLGQGHNYGYT
>TRBV5-4|TRBJ2-1|NA
ASSSSTSASYNEQF
>TRBV5-5|TRBJ2-6|few
ASTPNWGANVLT
>TRBV14|TRBJ2-1|NA
ASSQDARHYVNEQF
>TRBV5-6|TRBJ1-5|NA
ASSLRRLNQPQH
>TRBV29-1|TRBJ2-5|NA
SVEELAGGRETY
>TRBV7-2|TRBJ2-5|NA
ASSPGGQETQY
>TRBV6-5|TRBJ2-7|NA
ASSHSEGEQY
>TRBV27|TRBJ2-1|NA
ASSGEGRGIDEQF
>TRBV19|TRBJ2-7|NA
ASSIEIQTSYEQY
>TRBV5-1|TRBJ2-7|NA
ASSGGGTGEQY
>TRBV5-8|TRBJ2-6|NA
ASSKGGGSGANVLT
>TRBV19|TRBJ2-3|NA
ATSGLLRTDTQY
>TRBV5-1|TRBJ1-1|NA
ASSIAGGTEAF
>TRBV4-1|TRBJ2-1|NA
ASSQLLAGSYNEQF
>TRBV5-6|TRBJ1-1|NA
ASSLADRRYTEAF
>TRBV5-1|TRBJ1-1|NA
ASSLVGGETEAF
>TRBV2|TRBJ1-5|NA
ASSAWDRGDQPQH
>TRBV3-1/TRBV3-2|TRBJ2-1|NA
ASSAGWYDEQF
>TRBV11-2|TRBJ1-1|NA
ASSLGGNTEAF
>TRBV4-1|TRBJ2-3|NA
ASSQGTSEADTQY
>TRBV29-1|TRBJ1-2|NA
SVGTGGLGGYT
>TRBV10-3|TRBJ2-3|NA
AISSRQTLTDTQY